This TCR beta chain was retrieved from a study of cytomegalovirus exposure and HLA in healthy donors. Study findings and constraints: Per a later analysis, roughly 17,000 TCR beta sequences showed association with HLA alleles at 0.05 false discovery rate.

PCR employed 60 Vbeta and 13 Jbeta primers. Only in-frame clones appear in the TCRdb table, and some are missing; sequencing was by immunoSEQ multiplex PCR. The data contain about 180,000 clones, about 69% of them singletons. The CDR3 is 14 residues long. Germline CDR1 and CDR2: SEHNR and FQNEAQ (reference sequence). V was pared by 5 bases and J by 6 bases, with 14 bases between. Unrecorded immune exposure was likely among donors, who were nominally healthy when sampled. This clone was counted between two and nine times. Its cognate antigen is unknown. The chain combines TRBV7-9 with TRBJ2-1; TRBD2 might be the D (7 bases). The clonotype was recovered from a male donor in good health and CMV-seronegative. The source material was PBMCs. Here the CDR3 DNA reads TGTGCCAGCAGCGAACAGGGCGGGAGCAATGAGCAGTTCTTC. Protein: CASSEQGGSNEQFF.